Presented here are 18 T cell receptor beta chains from one specimen sequenced in a study of T cells in Graves' hyperthyroidism and ophthalmopathy. The investigators amplified TCR beta CDR3 regions from RNA transcripts. The TCR CDR3 first-round RT-PCR relied on the HTBI primer set. MiXCR was run by TCRdb on the multiplex PCR reads, yielding one entry per CDR3 protein. The sample lists roughly 170,000 distinct CDR3 sequences; about a sixth were seen once. The sample was blood. These receptor sequences come from a woman aged 50 to 60 with Graves' hyperthyroidism.

This clonotype has at least ten counts. Germline is not matched at one junction end, which may reflect a read error. V is TRBV6-1 and J is TRBJ2-7; 13 bases are a match to TRBD2. The CDR3 has 14 amino acids. CDR1 MNHNS and CDR2 SASEGT come from the germline V gene. The DNA for the CDR3 is TGTGCCAGCAGACTTATGGAGGGGACTAGCGGGATGAACTTC. Its protein product is CASRLMEGTSGMNF.

The sample holds many counts of this clonotype. The chain carries TRBV5-1 and TRBJ1-2; 9 nucleotides align to TRBD1. In germline, CDR1 is SGHRS, CDR2 YFSETQ. The J segment lost 8 bases and the V segment lost 2 bases, leaving 4 bases of the junction unmatched. CDR3 length: 13 residues. CDR3 loop: CASSFRQGGGYTF. CDR3 DNA: TGCGCCAGCAGCTTCAGACAGGGGGGCGGCTACACCTTC.

The sample holds many counts of this clonotype. This chain uses TRBV2 with TRBJ2-3; TRBD2 matches 9 bases. CDR3 length: 14 residues. J gave up 6 bases and V 8 bases, and 9 bases lay outside the gene matches. CDR1 is SNHLY and CDR2 is FYNNEI in the germline V gene. CDR3 bases: TGTGCCAGCCTTCCGGGACTAGCCCCTGATACGCAGTATTTT. Translation gives CASLPGLAPDTQYF. Filled out from reference TRBV2 and TRBJ2-3, the complete variable domain reads EPEVTQTPSHQVTQMGQEVILRCVPISNHLYFYWYRQILGQKVEFLVSFYNNEISEKSEIFDDQFSVERPDGSNFTLKIRSTKLEDSAMYFCASLPGLAPDTQYFGPGTRLTVL.

This sequence joins TRBV19 and TRBJ2-7; maybe TRBD1 (6 bases). Trimming removed 3 bases at V and 2 bases at J, with 11 bases between. Per germline, CDR1 LNHDA and CDR2 SQIVND (reference sequence). The length of the CDR3 is 14 residues. The CDR3 loop is CASSINGDTYEQYF. In DNA form, the CDR3 reads TGTGCCAGTAGTATTAACGGGGACACCTACGAGCAGTACTTC.

Ten or more counts support this clonotype. The rearrangement links TRBV14 to TRBJ1-2; D uncertain. The CDR3 totals 13 residues. Per germline, CDR1 SGHDN and CDR2 FVKESK. V lost 6 bases to trimming and J lost 1 base, with 9 bases between them. The CDR3 coding sequence is TGTGCCAGCAGTTTGCAGCATAACTATGGCTACACCTTC. Protein sequence: CASSLQHNYGYTF.

The gene calls are TRBV12-3 or TRBV12-4 and TRBJ2-5, with D unresolved. Trimming shortened V by 2 bases and J by 0 bases, and 4 bases separated the two germline ends. The CDR3 is 13 amino acids. This CDR3 reads CASSLPNQETQYF. CDR3 DNA: TGTGCCAGCAGTTTACCAAACCAAGAGACCCAGTACTTC.

This clonotype came up many times. This sequence joins TRBV11-2 and TRBJ2-5; D not certain. The CDR3 length is 13 residues. Per germline, CDR1 SGHAT and CDR2 FQNNGV. Trimming cost V 5 bases and J 4 bases, with 11 bases left between them. In DNA, the CDR3 is TGTGCCAGCAGCCCCCCGGTTTCAGAGACCCAGTACTTC. Its protein is CASSPPVSETQYF.

This clonotype was found many times. This chain uses TRBV20-1 with TRBJ2-7, with TRBD1 as a possible D gene (6 bases). In germline, CDR1 is DFQATT, CDR2 SNEGSKA (reference sequence). The ends were cut back, 1 base at V and 2 bases at J, with 9 bases in the middle. The CDR3 spans 13 residues. CDR3 sequence reads: CSARGDTAYEQYF. The DNA for the CDR3 is TGCAGTGCTAGAGGGGACACAGCCTACGAGCAGTACTTC.

In this sample, this clonotype turned up many times. The chain is built from TRBV2 and TRBJ1-6, with D hard to call. V lost 9 bases, J lost 0 bases, and 9 bases lay in between. Germline V gives CDR1 SNHLY, CDR2 FYNNEI. The CDR3 is 14 amino acids. CDR3 coding DNA: TGTGCCAGTATTGGGTACTCCTATAATTCACCCCTCCACTTT. Its translation is CASIGYSYNSPLHF.

Ten or more counts support this clonotype. This rearrangement joins TRBV19 to TRBJ1-1, with D hard to call. The CDR3 is 15 residues long. In germline, CDR1 is LNHDA, CDR2 SQIVND (reference sequence). Between the trimmed V and J ends, which lost 3 bases and 4 bases, there was a span of 15 bases. The CDR3 is CASSIYSAASTEAFF. CDR3 bases: TGTGCCAGTAGTATTTATTCCGCAGCGAGCACTGAAGCTTTCTTT.

Many counts were recorded for this clonotype. This chain connects TRBV7-9 to TRBJ1-5; D perhaps matches TRBD1 (5 bases). CDR3 length: 12 amino acids. Germline V gene lookup returns CDR1 SEHNR and CDR2 FQNEAQ (reference sequence). Trimming cost V 3 bases and J 11 bases, with 11 bases left between them. CDR3 amino acids: CASSFQGLAQHF. In DNA, the CDR3 is TGTGCCAGCAGCTTTCAGGGTCTGGCCCAGCATTTT.

This clonotype was found a few times. The rearrangement links TRBV27 to TRBJ2-3; 9 nucleotides match TRBD1. CDR3 size: 19 residues. Trimming removed 2 bases from V and 2 bases from J; junction bases left unmatched: 14. The germline V gene encodes CDR1 MNHEY and CDR2 SMNVEV (reference sequence). CDR3 bases: TGTGCCAGCAGTTTACACCCGGCTCCGGGACAGGGATCCACAGATACGCAGTATTTT. This sequence encodes CASSLHPAPGQGSTDTQYF.

There are many counts of this clonotype. The chain joins TRBV2 to TRBJ2-1; 7 bases align to TRBD1. Unmatched junction bases numbered 4, after V lost 6 bases and J lost 5 bases. CDR3 size: 13 residues. Germline values: CDR1 SNHLY, CDR2 FYNNEI. The CDR3 is CASSPDRNNEQFF. DNA of the CDR3: TGTGCCAGCAGCCCGGACAGGAACAATGAGCAGTTCTTC.

This chain connects TRBV3-1 to TRBJ1-1; the D gene is possibly TRBD1 (5 bases). Trimming shortened V by 0 bases and J by 1 base, and 15 bases separated the two germline ends. The CDR3 is 17 amino acids. Germline V lookup: CDR1 LGHDT, CDR2 YNNKEL (reference sequence). The CDR3 nucleotides read TGTGCCAGCAGCCAAGATTGGATAGGGAGGGGGAACACTGAAGCTTTCTTT. Its protein is CASSQDWIGRGNTEAFF. Full variable domain (outside the CDR3, taken from reference TRBV3-1 and TRBJ1-1): DTAVSQTPKYLVTQMGNDKSIKCEQNLGHDTMYWYKQDSKKFLKIMFSYNNKELIINETVPNRFSPKSPDKAHLNLHINSLELGDSAVYFCASSQDWIGRGNTEAFFGQGTRLTVV.

This clonotype was recorded many times. J is TRBJ1-5 and V is TRBV7-9, with D unresolved. The germline V and J ends were trimmed by 1 base and 0 bases, with 4 bases remaining between them. Germline V gene sequence: CDR1 SEHNR, CDR2 FQNEAQ (reference sequence). The CDR3 consists of 14 residues. The CDR3 sequence is CASSLGLSNQPQHF. The CDR3 DNA reads TGTGCCAGCAGCTTAGGCCTTAGCAATCAGCCCCAGCATTTT.

Note on this clonotype: Germline and junction disagree at one end, which may indicate a read error. CDR3 protein: CASSIAGVTYAYTF. CDR3 in DNA: TGTGCCAGTAGTATCGCAGGGGTTACGTATGCCTACACCTTC. This chain joins TRBV19 and TRBJ1-2; tentatively, D is TRBD1 (6 bases). CDR1 is LNHDA and CDR2 is SQIVND in the germline V gene (reference sequence). CDR3 length: 14 residues.

The chain is built from TRBV11-3 and TRBJ1-2, with TRBD1 identical over 9 bases. Germline CDR1 reads SGHNT; CDR2 reads YENEEA. Losses at the gene ends were 7 bases for V and 7 bases for J; bases not matched to a gene: 7. The CDR3 runs 13 residues. The CDR3 DNA sequence: TGTGCCAGCACCCTGGGACAGGGTGTTGGCTACACCTTC. It specifies CASTLGQGVGYTF.

This clonotype was seen repeatedly, ten times or more. The chain couples TRBV7-9 to TRBJ1-1, with D uncertain. The V gene lost 5 bases and the J gene lost 1 base, with 8 bases spanning the gap. The length of the CDR3 is 13 residues. Germline CDR1 and CDR2: SEHNR and FQNEAQ (reference sequence). The CDR3 spells CASSRRGNTEAFF. The CDR3 nucleotides read TGTGCCAGCAGCCGACGCGGGAACACTGAAGCTTTCTTT.